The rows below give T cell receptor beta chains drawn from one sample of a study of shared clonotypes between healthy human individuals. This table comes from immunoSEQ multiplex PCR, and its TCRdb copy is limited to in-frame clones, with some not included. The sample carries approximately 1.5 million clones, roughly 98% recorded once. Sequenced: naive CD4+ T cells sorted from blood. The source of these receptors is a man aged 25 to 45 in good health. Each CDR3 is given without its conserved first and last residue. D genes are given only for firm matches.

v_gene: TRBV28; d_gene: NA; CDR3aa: SGGGTSQPQH
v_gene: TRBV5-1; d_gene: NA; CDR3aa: ASSQEQVSSYNEQF
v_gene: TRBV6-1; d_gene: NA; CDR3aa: ASSEAHPNTEAF
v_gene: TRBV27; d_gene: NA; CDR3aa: ASSQGWGGSSDTQY
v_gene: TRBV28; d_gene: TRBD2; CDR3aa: ASSPKVLAGHHGELF
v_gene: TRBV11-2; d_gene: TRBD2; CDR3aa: ASSTPSGRDNEQF
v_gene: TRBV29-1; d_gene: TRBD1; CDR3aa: SVEGGTGLANQETQY
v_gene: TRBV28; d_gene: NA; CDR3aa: ASRIDRLPYGYT
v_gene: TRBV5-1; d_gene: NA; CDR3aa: ASSSVRETYEQY
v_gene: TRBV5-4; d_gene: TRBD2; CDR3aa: ASSLGGRASSYEQY
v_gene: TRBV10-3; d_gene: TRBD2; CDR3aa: AISESGGEAYEQY
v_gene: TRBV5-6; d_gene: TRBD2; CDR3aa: ASSLTGGRVPYEQY
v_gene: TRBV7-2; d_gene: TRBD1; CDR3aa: ASSLDLQGAVENEQF
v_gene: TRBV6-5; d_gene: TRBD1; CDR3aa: ASTLGRGPAKLF
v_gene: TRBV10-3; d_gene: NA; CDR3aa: AISEGREEY
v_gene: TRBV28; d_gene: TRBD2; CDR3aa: ASSFLLWRESDTQY
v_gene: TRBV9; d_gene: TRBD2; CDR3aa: ASSVGPSGRNEQF
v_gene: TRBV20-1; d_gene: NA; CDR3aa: SASGRGEQY
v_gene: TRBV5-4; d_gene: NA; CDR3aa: ASSLFPGGSQETQY
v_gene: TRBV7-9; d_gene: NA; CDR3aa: ASSPLASRDTQY
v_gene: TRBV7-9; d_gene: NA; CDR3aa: ASSLQQGGTGELF
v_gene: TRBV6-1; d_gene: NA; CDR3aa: ASSEYRQVLYGYT
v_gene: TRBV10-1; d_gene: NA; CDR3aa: ATRVLEQY
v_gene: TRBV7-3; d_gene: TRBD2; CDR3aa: ASSPRIPGGERTYNEQF
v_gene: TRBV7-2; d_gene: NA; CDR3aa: ASSFTGTKEQF
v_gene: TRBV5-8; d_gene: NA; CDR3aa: ASSLSLQPQH
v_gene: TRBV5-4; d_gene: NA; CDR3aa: ASSKQEANYGYT
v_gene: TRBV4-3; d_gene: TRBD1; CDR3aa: ASSQGTGGTGELF
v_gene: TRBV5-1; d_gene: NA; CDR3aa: ASSSGWSGNTGELF
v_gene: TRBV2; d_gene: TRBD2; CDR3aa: ASSESVSGTKY
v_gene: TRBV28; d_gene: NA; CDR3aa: ASSLSVGVGNQPQH
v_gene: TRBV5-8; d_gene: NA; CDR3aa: ASSLDGTPSNQPQH
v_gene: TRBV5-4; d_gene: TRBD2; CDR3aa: ASSTSGTHEQY
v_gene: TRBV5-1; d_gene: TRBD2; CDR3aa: ASSLHSWTSRLAGDYNEQF
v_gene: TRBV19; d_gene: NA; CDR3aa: ASSIVGGAYEQY
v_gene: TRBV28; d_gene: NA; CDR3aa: ASSLYSPRETQY
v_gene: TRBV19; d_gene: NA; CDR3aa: ASSIPGANYGYT
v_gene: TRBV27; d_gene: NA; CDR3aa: ASSYGHLSNQPQH
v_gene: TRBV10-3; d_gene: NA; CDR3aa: ATNALGHEQY
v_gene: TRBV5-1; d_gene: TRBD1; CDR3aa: ASSPGQPTDTQY
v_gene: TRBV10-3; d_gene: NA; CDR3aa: AISTRGAETEAF
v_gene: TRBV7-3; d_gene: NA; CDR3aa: ASSLTQDYEQY
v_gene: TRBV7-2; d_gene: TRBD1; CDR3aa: ASSILPVQGAMEY
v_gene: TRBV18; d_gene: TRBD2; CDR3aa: ASSPQTSGGYNEQF
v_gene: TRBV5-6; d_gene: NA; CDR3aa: ASSFGPSGNTIY
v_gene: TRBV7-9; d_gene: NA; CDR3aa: ASSIGGRQPQH
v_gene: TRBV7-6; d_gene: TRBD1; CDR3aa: ASSRGTGVDGYT
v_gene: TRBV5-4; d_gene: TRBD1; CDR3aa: ASSLAGTGSEKLF
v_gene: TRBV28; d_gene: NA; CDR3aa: ASSVGRRANTGELF
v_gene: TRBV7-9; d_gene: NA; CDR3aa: ASSLGGSYNEQF
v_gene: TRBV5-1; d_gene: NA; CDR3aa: ASSLGDSYNEQF
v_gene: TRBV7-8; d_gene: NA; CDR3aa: ASSLTDSNQPQH
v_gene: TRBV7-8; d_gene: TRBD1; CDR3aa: ASSLTGYTEAF
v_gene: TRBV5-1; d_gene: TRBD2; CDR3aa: ASSPGLAASTDTQY
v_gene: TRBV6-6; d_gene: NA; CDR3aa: ASSNPGTQSSFT